This note documents a single T cell receptor beta chain sequence. The table came from immunoSEQ multiplex PCR; TCRdb's copy has only in-frame clones and leaves some out. In the table there are around 92,000 clones, around 96% of which are singletons. These data are taken from a study of technical replicates of blood from a handful of donors. Between the trimmed V and J ends, which lost 7 bases and 8 bases, there was a span of 26 bases. This CDR3 is 16 amino acids long. Germline V gives CDR1 SGHTA, CDR2 FQGTGA. Material: T cells isolated from PBMCs. The clonotype was recovered from a human donor in good health. This chain links TRBV7-3 with TRBJ1-2; D is perhaps TRBD1 (5 bases). The CDR3 DNA follows: TGTGCCAGCACAGAAAGGCGGGGGAGGACGGGTCCGGGCTACACCTTC. The encoded protein is CASTERRGRTGPGYTF.